This T cell receptor (beta chain) was sequenced in a study of blood T cell repertoires in COVID-19. Profiled with immunoSEQ multiplex PCR; TCRdb holds only in-frame clones, not every one. The table records 200,000 to 250,000 clones, nearly 90% of them present only once. The CDR3 consists of 13 residues. Between the trimmed V and J ends, which lost 5 bases and 6 bases, there was a span of 14 bases. The germline V gene has CDR1 MNHEY and CDR2 SVGAGI. Input material: peripheral blood. The sequence derives from a man younger than 35 with active or convalescent COVID-19. This sequence joins TRBV6-5 and TRBJ2-7; D possibly corresponds to TRBD1 (5 bases). CDR3 in amino acids: CASSRTGAAEQYF. The CDR3 bases are TGTGCCAGCAGTCGAACTGGGGCAGCCGAGCAGTACTTC.